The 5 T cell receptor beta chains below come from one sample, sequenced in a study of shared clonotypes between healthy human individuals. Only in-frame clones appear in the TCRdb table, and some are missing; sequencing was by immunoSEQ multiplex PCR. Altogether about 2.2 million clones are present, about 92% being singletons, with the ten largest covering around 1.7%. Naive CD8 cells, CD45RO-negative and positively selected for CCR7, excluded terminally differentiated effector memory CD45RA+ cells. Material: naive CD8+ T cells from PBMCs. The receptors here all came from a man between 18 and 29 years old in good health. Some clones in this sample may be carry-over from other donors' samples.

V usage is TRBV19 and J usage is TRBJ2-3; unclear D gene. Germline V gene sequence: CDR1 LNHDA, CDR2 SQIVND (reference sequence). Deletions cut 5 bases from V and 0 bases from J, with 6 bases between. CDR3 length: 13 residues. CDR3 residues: CASSAESTDTQYF. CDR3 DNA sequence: TGTGCCAGTAGTGCGGAGAGCACAGATACGCAGTATTTT.

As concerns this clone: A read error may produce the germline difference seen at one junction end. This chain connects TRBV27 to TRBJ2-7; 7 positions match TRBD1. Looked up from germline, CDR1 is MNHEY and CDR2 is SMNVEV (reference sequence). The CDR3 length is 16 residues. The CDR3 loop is CASSFRVLGQGDEQCF. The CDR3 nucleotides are TGTGCCAGCAGTTTTCGCGTCTTGGGGCAGGGGGACGAGCAGTGCTTC.

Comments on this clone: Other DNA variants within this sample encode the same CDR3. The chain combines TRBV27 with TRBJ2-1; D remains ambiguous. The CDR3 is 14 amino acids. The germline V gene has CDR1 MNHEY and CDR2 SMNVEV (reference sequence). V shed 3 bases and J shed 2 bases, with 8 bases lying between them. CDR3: CASSLVGTYNEQFF. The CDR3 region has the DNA TGTGCCAGCAGTTTGGTGGGAACCTACAATGAGCAGTTCTTC.

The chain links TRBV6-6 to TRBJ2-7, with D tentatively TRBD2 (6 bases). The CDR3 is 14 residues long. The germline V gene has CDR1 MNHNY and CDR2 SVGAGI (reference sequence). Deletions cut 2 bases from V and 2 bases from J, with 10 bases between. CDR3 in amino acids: CASSYAGLPYEQYF. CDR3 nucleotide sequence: TGTGCCAGCAGTTACGCGGGGCTCCCCTACGAGCAGTACTTC.

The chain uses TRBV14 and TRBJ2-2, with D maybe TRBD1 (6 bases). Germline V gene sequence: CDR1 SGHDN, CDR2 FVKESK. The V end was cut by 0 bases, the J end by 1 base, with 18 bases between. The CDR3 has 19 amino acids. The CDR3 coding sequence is TGTGCCAGCAGCCAAGATTCAGGGGATGAAGGATTGAACACCGGGGAGCTGTTTTTT. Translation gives CASSQDSGDEGLNTGELFF.